This is a list of T cell receptor beta chains from one sample in a study of identical twins. MiXCR, run by TCRdb on the 5' RACE reads, gives a single entry per CDR3 protein. The sample contains around 480,000 distinct CDR3 sequences, 13% to 15% of which appear only once. These data also formed part of another study, on yellow fever vaccine responses in identical twins.

Sequenced sample: CD4+ T cells sorted from blood. The origin of the receptors is a woman aged 18 to 35 in good health. Each CDR3 is given with its conserved first and last residue. D genes are given only for firm matches. Clone sizes are given selectively: once, few, many, or a class where the clone is expanded.

d_gene	abundance	j_gene	v_gene	CDR3aa	CDR3nt
TRBD1	few	TRBJ2-7	TRBV5-1	CASSLLGTGELEQYF	TGCGCCAGCAGCTTGTTAGGGACAGGGGAGCTCGAGCAGTACTTC
NA	NA	TRBJ1-5	TRBV10-3	CAHRPDSNQPQHF	TGTGCCCATCGTCCAGATAGCAATCAGCCCCAGCATTTT
NA	few	TRBJ2-1	TRBV7-6	CASSPLANEQFF	TGTGCCAGCAGCCCCCTGGCGAATGAGCAGTTCTTC
NA	NA	TRBJ2-1	TRBV11-1	CASSLDPIASEQFF	TGTGCCAGCAGCTTGGACCCGATAGCTAGTGAGCAGTTCTTC
NA	NA	TRBJ2-1	TRBV12-3/TRBV12-4	CASTRESAANEQFF	TGTGCCAGCACCCGTGAAAGTGCGGCCAATGAGCAGTTCTTC
NA	few	TRBJ2-1	TRBV18	CASSLYRDPTNNEQFF	TGTGCCAGCTCACTATACCGGGACCCAACTAACAATGAGCAGTTCTTC
NA	NA	TRBJ2-4	TRBV30	CAWSVPGGNIQYF	TGTGCCTGGAGTGTTCCCGGGGGCAACATTCAGTACTTC
NA	few	TRBJ2-7	TRBV6-1	CASRSRGNTYEQYF	TGTGCCAGCAGAAGCCGGGGGAATACCTACGAGCAGTACTTC
TRBD2	NA	TRBJ2-3	TRBV2	CASSAGGEPDTQYF	TGTGCCAGCAGTGCGGGGGGTGAGCCAGATACGCAGTATTTT
TRBD2	NA	TRBJ2-1	TRBV2	CASTGFGTSGGGPQNNEQFF	TGTGCCAGCACGGGGTTCGGGACTAGCGGCGGAGGGCCACAAAACAATGAGCAGTTCTTC
TRBD1	NA	TRBJ1-3	TRBV5-1	CASSGGQTGNTIYF	TGCGCCAGCAGCGGGGGACAGACTGGAAACACCATATATTTT
NA	NA	TRBJ2-6	TRBV10-3	CAISESGLVLTF	TGTGCCATCAGTGAGTCCGGCCTCGTCCTGACTTTC
TRBD1	many	TRBJ2-1	TRBV12-3/TRBV12-4	CASSLGTGGHEQFF	TGTGCCAGCAGTTTAGGGACAGGGGGCCATGAGCAGTTCTTC
NA	few	TRBJ1-6	TRBV20-1	CSARGGSPTSPLHF	TGCAGTGCTAGAGGGGGCAGTCCAACTTCACCCCTCCACTTT
NA	few	TRBJ1-6	TRBV12-3/TRBV12-4	CASSPEQGGNDSPLHF	TGTGCCAGCAGTCCAGAACAGGGAGGAAATGATTCACCCCTCCACTTT
NA	NA	TRBJ1-1	TRBV29-1	CSVGPVGGEAFF	TGCAGCGTTGGACCCGTGGGGGGCGAAGCTTTCTTT
NA	few	TRBJ2-6	TRBV20-1	CSARNLYGRAVDSGANVLTF	TGCAGTGCTAGGAATTTATACGGGAGAGCTGTCGACTCTGGGGCCAACGTCCTGACTTTC
NA	NA	TRBJ2-1	TRBV18	CASSPPDRMAYNEQFF	TGTGCCAGCTCACCACCGGACAGAATGGCCTACAATGAGCAGTTCTTC
NA	few	TRBJ2-1	TRBV9	CASSGQVLKEGGHNEQFF	TGTGCCAGCAGCGGACAGGTCCTTAAAGAGGGGGGGCACAATGAGCAGTTCTTC
NA	NA	TRBJ2-5	TRBV3-1	CASSIPPRDPQETQYF	TGTGCCAGCAGCATACCGCCCCGGGACCCTCAAGAGACCCAGTACTTC